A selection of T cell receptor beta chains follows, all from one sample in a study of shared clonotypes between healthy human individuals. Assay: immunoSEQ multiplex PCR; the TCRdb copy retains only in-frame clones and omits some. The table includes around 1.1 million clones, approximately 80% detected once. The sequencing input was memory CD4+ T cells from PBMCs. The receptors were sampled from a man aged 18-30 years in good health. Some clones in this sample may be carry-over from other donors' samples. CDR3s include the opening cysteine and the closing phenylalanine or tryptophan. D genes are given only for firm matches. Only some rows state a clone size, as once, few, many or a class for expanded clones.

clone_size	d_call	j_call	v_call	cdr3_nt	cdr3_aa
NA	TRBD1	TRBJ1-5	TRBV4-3	TGCGCCAGCAGCCAGTCAGGACAGGCAAATCAGCCCCAGCATTTT	CASSQSGQANQPQHF
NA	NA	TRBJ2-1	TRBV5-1	TGCGCCAGCAGGTTGGACGGAACCGCTTACAATGAGCAGTTCTTC	CASRLDGTAYNEQFF
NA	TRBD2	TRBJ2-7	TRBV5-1	TGCGCCAGCAGCCCTAGCGGAACCAGGTCCTACGAGCAGTACTTC	CASSPSGTRSYEQYF
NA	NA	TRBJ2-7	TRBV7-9	TGTGCCAGCAGCTTGGACTCCCTAGAGGGTTACGAGCAGTACTTC	CASSLDSLEGYEQYF
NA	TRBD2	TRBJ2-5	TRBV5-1	TGCGCCAGCAGCTTAGGACTAGCGGGAGGTGCAGAGACCCAGTACTTC	CASSLGLAGGAETQYF
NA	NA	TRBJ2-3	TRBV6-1	TGTGCCAGCAGCCGGGACATAAGCACAGATACGCAGTATTTT	CASSRDISTDTQYF
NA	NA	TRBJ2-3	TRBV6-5	TGTGCCAGCAGCCGCACAGGGGAGGGCACAGATACGCAGTATTTT	CASSRTGEGTDTQYF
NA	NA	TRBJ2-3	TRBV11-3	TGTGCCAGCAGCTCCCGGACAGATACGCAGTATTTT	CASSSRTDTQYF
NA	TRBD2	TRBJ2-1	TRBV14	TGTGCCAGCAGCCAAGAGACTAGCGGGAGGGCGGATGAGCAGTTCTTC	CASSQETSGRADEQFF
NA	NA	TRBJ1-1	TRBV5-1	TGCGCCAGCAGCTTGGCAGCGACGAGGAGCACTGAAGCTTTCTTT	CASSLAATRSTEAFF
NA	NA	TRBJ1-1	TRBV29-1	TGCAGCGTTGACCTCACCACAAACACTGAAGCTTTCTTT	CSVDLTTNTEAFF
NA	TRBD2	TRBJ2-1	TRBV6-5	TGTGCCAGCAGTTACCCAGCGGGAGGCACCTACAATGAGCAGTTCTTC	CASSYPAGGTYNEQFF
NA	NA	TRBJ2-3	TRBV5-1	TGCGCCAGCAGCCAAGGAAGGTTGTCCCCCACAGATACGCAGTATTTT	CASSQGRLSPTDTQYF
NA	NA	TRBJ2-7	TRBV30	TGTGCCTGGGCACGTCCCTCGGGGTCCTACGAGCAGTACTTC	CAWARPSGSYEQYF
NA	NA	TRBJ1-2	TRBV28	TGTGCCAGCAGTTCGCGGCAGCGCTATGGCTACACCTTC	CASSSRQRYGYTF
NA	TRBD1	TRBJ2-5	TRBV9	TGTGCCAGCAGCACCGCGGGACAGGGCCAAGAGACCCAGTACTTC	CASSTAGQGQETQYF
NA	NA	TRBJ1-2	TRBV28	TGTGTCAGCAGTCGGCAGGGGTTTAACTATGGCTACACCTTC	CVSSRQGFNYGYTF
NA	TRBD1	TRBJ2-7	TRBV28	TGTGCCAGCACCTCCTACAGGGGTGTCTACGAGCAGTACTTC	CASTSYRGVYEQYF
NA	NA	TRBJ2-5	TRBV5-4	TGTGCCAGCAGCCCTGAGGGGGGGAGGGAGACCCAGTACTTC	CASSPEGGRETQYF
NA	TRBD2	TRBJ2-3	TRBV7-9	TGTGCCAGCAGCTTAGGAGCGGGAGCTGTAGATACGCAGTATTTT	CASSLGAGAVDTQYF
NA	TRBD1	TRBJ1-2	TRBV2	TGTGCCAGCGTGCGCCAGGGACAGGGCTACACCTTC	CASVRQGQGYTF
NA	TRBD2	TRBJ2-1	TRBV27	TGTGCCAGCAGTTTCGGAGAGCGGGAAAGTGAGCAGTTCTTC	CASSFGERESEQFF
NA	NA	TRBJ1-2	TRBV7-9	TGTGCCAGCAGCTCCCCCCGGGGGAGGGTAGAGTATGGCTACACCTTC	CASSSPRGRVEYGYTF
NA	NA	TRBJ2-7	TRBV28	TGTGCCAGCAGGCGTCTCGGCCAGATCACCTACGAGCAGTACTTC	CASRRLGQITYEQYF
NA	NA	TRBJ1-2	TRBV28	NA	CASSRMGVGDGNTF
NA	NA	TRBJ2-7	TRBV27	TGTGCCAGCAGTTTAAGACTCGGCCCGACCACCTACTACGAGCAGTACTTC	CASSLRLGPTTYYEQYF
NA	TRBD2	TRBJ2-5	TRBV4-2	TGTGCCAGCAGCCGATCAGCGGGAGGGAGCGAGACCCAGTACTTC	CASSRSAGGSETQYF
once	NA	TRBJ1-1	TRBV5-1	TGCGCCAGCAGCTTGGGTGGGGGGCGCACGACTGAAGCTTTCTTT	CASSLGGGRTTEAFF
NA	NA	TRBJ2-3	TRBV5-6	TGTGCCAGCAGCTTGGTTTCAGGGTCAGGCACAGATACGCAGTATTTT	CASSLVSGSGTDTQYF
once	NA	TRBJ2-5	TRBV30	TGTGCCTGGACCTCGACGGAGACCCAGTACTTC	CAWTSTETQYF
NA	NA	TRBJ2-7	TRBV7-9	TGTGCCAGCAGCTTAGCAGCCGGGGACGAGCAGTACTTC	CASSLAAGDEQYF
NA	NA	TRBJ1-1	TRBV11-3	TGTGCCAGCAGCCGTGGAGACACTGAAGCTTTCTTT	CASSRGDTEAFF
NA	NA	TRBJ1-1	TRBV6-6	TGTGCCAGCAGTTACTCAGACCCCCGCTGGGGAGCTTTCTTT	CASSYSDPRWGAFF
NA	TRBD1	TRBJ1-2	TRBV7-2	TGTGCCAGCAGCTTAGCTGAGACAGGGAATGGCTACACCTTC	CASSLAETGNGYTF
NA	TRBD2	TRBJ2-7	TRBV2	TGTGCCAGCAGTGAAGGGGGCCGCGGGAGCATGAGCAGGCAGTACTTC	CASSEGGRGSMSRQYF
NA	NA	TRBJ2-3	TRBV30	TGTGCCTGGTCGGCCCTAGCCTTACCTCAGGATACGCAGTATTTT	CAWSALALPQDTQYF
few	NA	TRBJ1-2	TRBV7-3	TGTCCGACCCCCCGCCAGTTGGATGGCTACACCTTC	CPTPRQLDGYTF
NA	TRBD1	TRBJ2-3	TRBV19	TGTGCCAGTAGGGGGACAGGGGGCGCAGATACGCAGTATTTT	CASRGTGGADTQYF
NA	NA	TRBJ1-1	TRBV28	TGTGCCAGCAGTTCCCGAAAGGTTTCGAGTGGTTTCTTT	CASSSRKVSSGFF
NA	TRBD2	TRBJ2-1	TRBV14	TGTGCCAGCAGCTCCTGGATGTGGACTAGCGGATACAATGAGCAGTTCTTC	CASSSWMWTSGYNEQFF
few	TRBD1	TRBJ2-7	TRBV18	TGTGCCAGCTCCCTCGACAGGGCATTGCCCTACGAGCAGTACTTC	CASSLDRALPYEQYF
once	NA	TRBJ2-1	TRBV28	TGTGCCAGCAGTTCCAGGGGGGCCGTCTCCTACAATGAGCAGTTCTTC	CASSSRGAVSYNEQFF
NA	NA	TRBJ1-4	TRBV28	TGTGCCAGCAGTGACTATACGACAGATTCCGCAAAACTGTTTTTT	CASSDYTTDSAKLFF
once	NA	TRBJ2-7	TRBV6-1	TGTGCCAGCAGTGAAAGGCGAACCTACGAGCAGTACTTC	CASSERRTYEQYF
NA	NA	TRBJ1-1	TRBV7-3	TGTGCCAGCAGCTTTACGGGAACCACTGAAGCTTTCTTT	CASSFTGTTEAFF
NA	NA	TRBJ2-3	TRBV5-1	TGCGCCAGCGCCCAGGAGAATACGCAGTATTTT	CASAQENTQYF
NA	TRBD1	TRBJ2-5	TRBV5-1	TGCGCCAGCAGCCAAGCGGACAGGGGCAAAGAGACCCAGTACTTC	CASSQADRGKETQYF
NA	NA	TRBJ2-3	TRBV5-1	TGCGCCAGCAGCTTTTGGGCAGATACGCAGTATTTT	CASSFWADTQYF